The TCR beta chain under discussion was sequenced for a study of cytomegalovirus exposure and HLA in healthy donors. Points from the study as a whole: Likely technical artifact: a cluster of highly shared sequence variants. Reports credit the classifier with highly specific, highly sensitive diagnosis of cytomegalovirus status.

Turning to this clone: Its target is unknown.

Use of 60 Vbeta and 13 Jbeta primers characterized the PCR. Sequencing was performed with immunoSEQ multiplex PCR; in TCRdb, only in-frame clones are kept and a portion is missing. Across tens of thousands of clones, the top ten clones capture around 26% of the sample. Germline values: CDR1 ENHRY, CDR2 SYGVKD. There are 15 residues in the CDR3. The ends were cut back, 6 bases at V and 2 bases at J, with 16 bases in the middle. The genes are TRBV10-3 and TRBJ1-2; D is unclear. The receptor comes from a man aged 35 to 55 in good health and CMV-seropositive. The sequencing input was PBMCs. For the CDR3, the DNA is TGTGCCATCAGGCCACCACAGCCGGCGAACTATGGCTACACCTTC. Its protein is CAIRPPQPANYGYTF.